Shown below are 31 T cell receptor beta chains from a single sample sequenced in a study of vaccination effects on CD4 cells after COVID-19. Some clones are missing from TCRdb's copy, which holds only in-frame ones; the method was immunoSEQ multiplex PCR. The table shows tens of thousands of clones, with 80% to 90% occurring only once. Antigen-specific CD4+ T cells were first expanded with viral peptide pools by the ViraFEST assay and only then sequenced. Subsequent to approximately 9 days of culture, CD4+ T cells were isolated. Their cognate antigens are unknown. The sequencing here drew on CD4+ T cells from PBMCs cultured with HCoV-229E spike peptides, taken before COVID-19 vaccination. All receptors come from a human donor who received a COVID-19 vaccine.

This chain connects TRBV15 to TRBJ1-2; D unclear. CDR1 LNHNV and CDR2 YYDKDF come from the germline V gene (reference sequence). The CDR3 sequence is 15 residues long. The ends were cut back, 0 bases at V and 5 bases at J, with 13 bases in the middle. Written as DNA, the CDR3 is TGTGCCACCAGCAGAGATCGGTCTAACCGTTATGGCTACACCTTC. Encoded protein: CATSRDRSNRYGYTF.

A few counts support this clone. Here the CDR3 reads CASSPQVGTEAFF. Written as DNA, the CDR3 is TGTGCCAGCAGCCCCCAAGTAGGGACTGAAGCTTTCTTT. The V gene is TRBV11-2, the J gene TRBJ1-1; D gene unclear. The CDR3 has 13 residues. Germline loops: CDR1 SGHAT, CDR2 FQNNGV. V was trimmed by 5 bases and J by 5 bases, leaving 12 bases between them.

V is TRBV5-1 and J is TRBJ1-1; weak D call: TRBD1 (5 bases). CDR1 and CDR2 from the germline V gene are SGHRS and YFSETQ. Deletions cut 0 bases from V and 1 base from J, with 10 bases between. The CDR3 is 15 residues long. CDR3 nucleotides: TGCGCCAGCAGCTTGGCCGTCCAGGGGAACACTGAAGCTTTCTTT. This codes for CASSLAVQGNTEAFF.

This chain uses TRBV24-1 with TRBJ1-1, with D perhaps matching TRBD1 (5 bases). The V end lost 7 bases, the J end lost 2 bases, and 7 bases lay between the germline ends. Germline V lookup: CDR1 KGHDR, CDR2 SFDVKD. This CDR3 region has 12 residues. CDR3 sequence (DNA): TGTGCCACCAGGGACACCAACACTGAAGCTTTCTTT. This codes for CATRDTNTEAFF.

On this clone: This CDR3 is also generated by other DNA sequences in the sample. This rearrangement joins TRBV27 to TRBJ1-6; maybe TRBD1 (5 bases). Germline assignment: CDR1 MNHEY and CDR2 SMNVEV (reference sequence). V was cut by 6 bases and J by 2 bases, with 8 bases left in between. The CDR3 is 14 residues long. For the CDR3, the DNA is TGTGCCAGCAGCCCGGGGCCCTATAATTCACCCCTCCACTTT. It translates to CASSPGPYNSPLHF.

The V call is TRBV6-5, the J call TRBJ1-1; 11 bases map to TRBD1. This CDR3 has 13 residues. The V and J ends lost 10 bases and 5 bases, in that order; junction bases with no gene match: 6. The germline CDR1 and CDR2 sequences are MNHEY and SVGAGI. CDR3 coding DNA: TGTGCCACTGTAGGACAGGGGGCTACTGAAGCTTTCTTT. Translated: CATVGQGATEAFF.

The J gene is TRBJ1-2, the V gene TRBV29-1; unclear D gene. V was shortened by 0 bases and J by 5 bases, with 10 bases between the two germline ends. This CDR3 spans 13 amino acids. Germline V CDR1 and CDR2: SQVTM, ANQGSEA. The CDR3 protein is CSVEEDGWYGYTF. The CDR3 DNA follows: TGCAGCGTTGAAGAGGACGGATGGTATGGCTACACCTTC.

In its sample, this clone was seen once. The chain has TRBV6-1 and TRBJ2-2; 9 bases agree with TRBD2. J was trimmed by 7 bases and V by 0 bases; bases with no gene match: 9. Germline assignment: CDR1 MNHNS and CDR2 SASEGT. This CDR3 has 17 residues. CDR3 amino acids: CASSEAHAGGKNGELFF. The CDR3 DNA sequence: TGTGCCAGCAGTGAAGCGCATGCGGGGGGGAAAAACGGGGAGCTGTTTTTT.

V and J are TRBV5-5 and TRBJ1-1; D is undetermined. CDR1 and CDR2 (germline): SGHKS, YYEKEE (reference sequence). V was clipped by 0 bases and J by 5 bases, with 5 bases between them. The CDR3 consists of 12 residues. CDR3 loop: CASSLEFTEAFF. DNA of the CDR3: TGTGCCAGCAGCTTGGAGTTTACTGAAGCTTTCTTT. The variable domain in full, completed from reference TRBV5-5 and TRBJ1-1, reads DAGVTQSPTHLIKTRGQQVTLRCSPISGHKSVSWYQQVLGQGPQFIFQYYEKEERGRGNFPDRFSARQFPNYSSELNVNALLLGDSALYLCASSLEFTEAFFGQGTRLTVV.

The chain couples TRBV24-1 to TRBJ1-2; 7 positions agree with TRBD1. CDR3 size: 12 residues. Losses at the gene ends were 7 bases for V and 13 bases for J; bases not matched to a gene: 11. Germline loops: CDR1 KGHDR, CDR2 SFDVKD. The CDR3 sequence: CATSLGAGTATF. In nucleotides, the CDR3 is TGTGCCACCAGCCTTGGAGCCGGGACAGCCACCTTC.

The rearrangement uses TRBV6-5 and TRBJ1-2, with D possibly TRBD1 on 5 matching bases. V lost 6 bases and J 4 bases, leaving 12 bases between the germline ends. The germline V gene has CDR1 MNHEY and CDR2 SVGAGI. The CDR3 sequence is 13 residues long. CDR3: CASSQGRSYGYTF. Written as DNA, the CDR3 is TGTGCCAGCAGCCAGGGAAGGAGCTATGGCTACACCTTC.

The chain employs TRBV11-2 and TRBJ1-4; D is unclear. The CDR3 has 11 residues. V lost 5 bases and J 8 bases, leaving 6 bases between the germline ends. Germline V lookup: CDR1 SGHAT, CDR2 FQNNGV. CDR3 sequence (DNA): TGTGCCAGCAGCCTAACGGAAAAACTGTTTTTT. Translation: CASSLTEKLFF.

This clone was counted once. The chain has TRBV24-1 and TRBJ2-5; 9 bases map to TRBD1. The J segment lost 4 bases and the V segment lost 8 bases, leaving 10 bases of the junction unmatched. From germline, CDR1 is KGHDR and CDR2 SFDVKD. The CDR3 spans 15 residues. The CDR3, as DNA: TGTGCCACCAACGCCGGGACAGGGTCAGTAGAGACCCAGTACTTC. Protein sequence: CATNAGTGSVETQYF.

This chain joins TRBV18 and TRBJ1-5, with 7 bases lining up with TRBD1. The CDR3 extends over 14 amino acids. V lost 3 bases and J lost 8; bases outside the gene matches: 7. Per germline, CDR1 KGHSH and CDR2 LQKENI. The CDR3 nucleotides are TGTGCCAGCTCACCTGCAGGGGGAGGAAAGCCCCAGCATTTT. Amino acid sequence: CASSPAGGGKPQHF.

The J gene is TRBJ2-3, the V gene TRBV18, with TRBD2 matching over 7 bases. Germline CDR1 KGHSH, CDR2 LQKENI. The CDR3 is 16 amino acids. V gave up 2 bases and J gave up 0 bases; unmatched junction bases: 5. CDR3 region: CASSPEAGVSTDTQYF. The CDR3 nucleotides read TGTGCCAGCTCACCAGAGGCGGGGGTTAGCACAGATACGCAGTATTTT.

J is TRBJ2-3 and V is TRBV5-4; perhaps TRBD1 as D (5 bases). Trimming shortened V by 3 bases and J by 7 bases, and 15 bases separated the two germline ends. CDR3 length: 14 residues. Germline lookup yields CDR1 SGHNT and CDR2 YYREEE (reference sequence). The DNA of the CDR3 is TGTGCCAGCAGCTCTAAGACAGAAGAATATACGCAGTATTTT. Translation gives CASSSKTEEYTQYF.

This clone was seen a few times. This chain uses TRBV4-2 with TRBJ2-4; D remains ambiguous. This CDR3 contains 15 residues. Trimming left V 0 bases short and J 5 bases short, with 11 bases between. CDR1 LGHNA and CDR2 YNFKEQ come from the germline V gene. The CDR3 reads CASSQERVPENIQYF. CDR3 nucleotides: TGTGCCAGCAGCCAAGAACGGGTACCGGAAAACATTCAGTACTTC.

This clone was seen once. V gene TRBV15 combines with J gene TRBJ1-5; 11 bases agree with TRBD1. Germline-derived CDR1 and CDR2 are LNHNV and YYDKDF (reference sequence). Unmatched junction bases numbered 8, after V lost 4 bases and J lost 9 bases. There are 15 residues in the CDR3. The CDR3 is CATSTGTGGLGPQHF. DNA for the CDR3: TGTGCCACCAGCACCGGGACAGGGGGTTTGGGGCCCCAGCATTTT.

The gene calls are TRBV5-1 and TRBJ1-1; 7 nucleotides line up with TRBD1. V lost 4 bases to trimming and J lost 3 bases; unmatched junction nucleotides: 3. The CDR3 loop spans 13 amino acids. CDR1 is SGHRS, CDR2 YFSETQ, per germline. Written as DNA, the CDR3 is TGCGCCAGCAGCGATGGACAGGACACTGAAGCTTTCTTT. Its translation: CASSDGQDTEAFF.

The CDR3 loop reads CASSLGSAPADTQYF. The CDR3, as DNA: TGTGCCAGCTCACTAGGCTCGGCCCCGGCAGATACGCAGTATTTT. The chain couples TRBV18 to TRBJ2-3; D gene unclear. The V gene lost 4 bases and the J gene lost 4 bases, with 15 bases spanning the gap. Germline assignment: CDR1 KGHSH and CDR2 LQKENI. There are 15 residues in the CDR3.

The rearrangement links TRBV3-1 (or the pseudogene TRBV3-2) to TRBJ2-3; D may be TRBD2 (5 bases). CDR3 length: 12 amino acids. Germline CDR1 and CDR2: LGHDT and YNNKEL (reference sequence). V lost 1 base and J 11 bases, leaving 10 bases between the germline ends. The CDR3 DNA sequence: TGTGCCAGCAGCCAAGGACTAAGAAGGCAGTATTTT. Residues: CASSQGLRRQYF.

The gene calls are TRBV7-3 and TRBJ2-5; tentative D call: TRBD1 (5 bases). The CDR3 has 13 amino acids. V dropped 5 bases and J dropped 5 bases, with 12 bases sitting between them. Germline CDR1 and CDR2: SGHTA and FQGTGA. The CDR3 reads CASSLGSGETQYF. CDR3 nucleotides: TGTGCCAGCAGCCTTGGGTCAGGGGAGACCCAGTACTTC.

The chain carries TRBV4-3 and TRBJ2-3, with D possibly being TRBD2 (7 bases). Trimming took 0 bases from V and 3 from J, leaving 13 bases between them. Germline lookup yields CDR1 LGHNA and CDR2 YSLEER. This CDR3 spans 16 amino acids. CDR3 region: CASSQDRGGGTDTQYF. CDR3 coding DNA: TGCGCCAGCAGCCAAGATAGGGGGGGCGGGACAGATACGCAGTATTTT.

As DNA, the CDR3 is TGTGCCAGCAGCCCTGGGGACTGGCGGGATTCACCCCTCCACTTT. Protein: CASSPGDWRDSPLHF. The chain has TRBV7-2 and TRBJ1-6, with D possibly matching TRBD1 (5 bases). The CDR3 contains 15 residues. The V gene's germline CDR1 is SGHTA and CDR2 FQGNSA. Between the trimmed V and J ends, which lost 5 bases and 8 bases, there was a span of 16 bases.

This chain connects TRBV6-5 to TRBJ1-6, with D possibly being TRBD1 (5 bases). This CDR3 is 15 amino acids long. CDR1 and CDR2 (germline): MNHEY, SVGAGI. The ends were cut back, 2 bases at V and 8 bases at J, with 13 bases in the middle. The CDR3, as DNA: TGTGCCAGCAGTTACAGGGGTAGTGGTTATTCACCCCTCCACTTT. Translation gives CASSYRGSGYSPLHF.

The chain carries TRBV5-1 and TRBJ2-2, with 13 bases that match TRBD2. V dropped 3 bases and J dropped 4; count of bases not matched to a gene: 12. The CDR3 contains 19 residues. Germline CDR1 and CDR2: SGHRS and YFSETQ. Here the CDR3 reads CASSSGVELAGGRTGELFF. The CDR3 DNA reads as TGCGCCAGCAGCTCCGGAGTTGAACTAGCGGGGGGGCGCACCGGGGAGCTGTTTTTT.

This clone was counted between two and nine times. The chain recombines TRBV5-1 with TRBJ2-3, with 9 bases identical to TRBD1. The CDR3 is 16 residues long. Trimming removed 4 bases from V and 3 bases from J; junction bases left unmatched: 9. The germline V gene has CDR1 SGHRS and CDR2 YFSETQ. The CDR3 region is CASSLKTGGETDTQYF. In nucleotides, the CDR3 is TGCGCCAGCAGCCTAAAAACAGGGGGCGAAACAGATACGCAGTATTTT.

The chain uses TRBV18 and TRBJ1-2; 7 bases are a match to TRBD1. V was pared by 3 bases and J by 4 bases, with 8 bases of the junction left unmatched. The CDR3 loop spans 15 amino acids. The V gene's germline CDR1 is KGHSH and CDR2 LQKENI. The CDR3 is CASSPPPGTVYGYTF. As DNA, the CDR3 is TGTGCCAGCTCACCTCCCCCCGGGACAGTCTATGGCTACACCTTC.

The rearrangement links TRBV6-5 to TRBJ2-3; D is possibly TRBD2 (7 bases). The germline V gene encodes CDR1 MNHEY and CDR2 SVGAGI. CDR3 length: 14 residues. With 6 bases removed from V and 4 bases from J, the gap between germline ends came to 14 bases. CDR3 nucleotides: TGTGCCAGCAGCCTCGGGGGGCCCCCAGATACGCAGTATTTT. Amino acid sequence: CASSLGGPPDTQYF.

The chain recombines TRBV24-1 with TRBJ2-1; possible D gene TRBD2, 6 bases. V shed 3 bases and J shed 0 bases, with 8 bases lying between them. The length of the CDR3 is 15 residues. Germline values: CDR1 KGHDR, CDR2 SFDVKD. CDR3 bases: TGTGCCACCAGTGATGACGGGAGCTCCTACAATGAGCAGTTCTTC. The encoded protein is CATSDDGSSYNEQFF.

The chain employs TRBV7-3 and TRBJ1-1; D possibly corresponds to TRBD1 (6 bases). V gave up 3 bases and J gave up 7 bases, with 18 bases separating them. Germline loops: CDR1 SGHTA, CDR2 FQGTGA. This CDR3 spans 15 amino acids. The CDR3 here is CASSFQPGTPLEAFF. The CDR3 nucleotides read TGTGCCAGCAGCTTTCAACCCGGGACACCTCTTGAAGCTTTCTTT.